The subject of this entry is one T cell receptor (beta chain). Antigen: not known. The CDR3 has 15 amino acids. The ends lost 4 bases at V and 4 bases at J; junction bases unmatched: 6. CDR1 is MGHRA and CDR2 is YSYEKL in the germline V gene. The PCR used 60 Vbeta and 13 Jbeta primers. This table comes from immunoSEQ multiplex PCR, and its TCRdb copy is limited to in-frame clones, with some not included. This table has some 65,000 clones, approximately 60% appearing once. The sample comes from a study of cytomegalovirus exposure and HLA in healthy donors. Study-wide results and limits: V- and J-gene trimming of TCR beta was linked (in a later analysis) to a missense DCLRE1C variant. TRBV6-2, TRBV6-3 and some other V segments were excluded as indistinguishable.

The chain combines TRBV4-1 with TRBJ2-7, with TRBD1 matching over 11 bases. Sequencing used PBMCs. The source is a man aged 25-45 years in good health and CMV-seronegative. The CDR3 DNA reads TGCGCCAGCAGCCTAGGGACAGGGGGTGGGTACGAGCAGTACTTC. Translation: CASSLGTGGGYEQYF.